This T cell receptor beta chain derives from a study of shared clonotypes between healthy human individuals. Study results and caveats: It was observed that roughly 5.5% of naive CD4 clonotypes were shared across a few donors.

The study separated CD4+ cells into CD45RA+ naive and CD45RA-negative memory subsets. This clone was seen just once. Antigen specificity is unknown. At deep level, the assay was performed. Here immunoSEQ multiplex PCR was the method, and the copy in TCRdb shows in-frame clones only, minus some. The repertoire includes approximately 980,000 clones, approximately 80% of them detected once, and over 1.3% sits in the top ten. Per germline, CDR1 LGHNA and CDR2 YSLEER. The ends were cut back, 0 bases at V and 5 bases at J, with 16 bases in the middle. The CDR3 spans 16 residues. The rearrangement links TRBV4-3 to TRBJ2-5; weak D call: TRBD2 (7 bases). The receptor was derived from a man aged 18-30 years in good health. Sequenced input: memory CD4+ T cells sorted from blood. Subset meaning: CD45RA-negative fraction. The CDR3 bases are TGCGCCAGCAGCCAAGAGGGAGGGGGAGCGCGGGAGACCCAGTACTTC. Amino acids: CASSQEGGGARETQYF.